This record looks at one T cell receptor beta chain sequence and its context. The antigen is not known. One entry per CDR3 protein results from TCRdb running MiXCR on the reads. The sample carries some 560,000 distinct CDR3 sequences, almost 40% recorded once. This record comes from a study of T cell repertoires in cytomegalovirus infection. Background on the study: Well-studied HLA-B-restricted epitopes and recently identified HLA-C-restricted epitopes of CMV were both used in the study.

The CDR3 is made up of 15 amino acids. Trimming left V 1 base short and J 0 bases short, with 8 bases between. Per germline, CDR1 MDHEN and CDR2 SYDVKM. The sequencing here drew on cultured PBMCs, taken from culture after CMV antigen stimulation. This chain connects TRBV28 to TRBJ2-3; unclear D gene. The TCR was taken from a human donor in good health (CMV status not recorded). Some clones in this sample may be carry-over from other donors' samples. CDR3 sequence (DNA): TGTGCCAGCAGTTTATACGTGGGGAGCACAGATACGCAGTATTTT. Amino acids: CASSLYVGSTDTQYF.